The clone carrying this T cell receptor beta chain was seen repeatedly, ten times or more. Its antigen remains unidentified. This sample is drawn from a study of post-analysis software for immune sequencing data. General study points: About 5 TRBV segments (TRBV5-6, TRBV5-1 and TRBV20-1 among them) occurred more frequently in patients than in controls.

This CDR3 spans 17 amino acids. Germline V CDR1 and CDR2: SGDLS, YYNGEE. The V gene lost 4 bases and the J gene lost 4 bases, with 21 bases spanning the gap. Libraries were made from TCR beta cDNA, and they carried unique molecular identifiers. TCRdb independently ran MiXCR on the PCR reads; one entry per CDR3 protein. The sample yields just over 250,000 distinct CDR3 sequences, less than 40% seen once. Material for sequencing was blood. The chain joins TRBV9 to TRBJ2-1; D unresolved. This receptor was identified in a girl aged 5-17 years with multiple sclerosis. This CDR3 reads CASSPLTPTPAYNEQFF. DNA for the CDR3: TGTGCCAGCAGCCCTTTGACGCCGACCCCGGCGTACAATGAGCAGTTCTTC.